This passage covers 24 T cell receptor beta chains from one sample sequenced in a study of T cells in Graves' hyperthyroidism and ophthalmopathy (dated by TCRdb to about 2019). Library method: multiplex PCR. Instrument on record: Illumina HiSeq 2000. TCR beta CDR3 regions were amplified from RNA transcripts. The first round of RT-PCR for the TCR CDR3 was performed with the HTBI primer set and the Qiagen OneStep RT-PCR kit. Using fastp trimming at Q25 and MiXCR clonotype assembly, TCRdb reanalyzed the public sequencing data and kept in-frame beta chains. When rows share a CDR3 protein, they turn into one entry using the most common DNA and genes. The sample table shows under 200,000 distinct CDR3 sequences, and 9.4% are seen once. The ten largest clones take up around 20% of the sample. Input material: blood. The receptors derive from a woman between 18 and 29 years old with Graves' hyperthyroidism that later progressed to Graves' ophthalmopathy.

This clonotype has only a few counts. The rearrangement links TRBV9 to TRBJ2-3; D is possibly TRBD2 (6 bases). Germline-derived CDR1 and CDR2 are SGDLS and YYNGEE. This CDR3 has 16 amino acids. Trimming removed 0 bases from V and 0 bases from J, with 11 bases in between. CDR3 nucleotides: TGTGCCAGCAGCGTAGACGCGGGGTTTAGCACAGATACGCAGTATTTT. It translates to CASSVDAGFSTDTQYF.

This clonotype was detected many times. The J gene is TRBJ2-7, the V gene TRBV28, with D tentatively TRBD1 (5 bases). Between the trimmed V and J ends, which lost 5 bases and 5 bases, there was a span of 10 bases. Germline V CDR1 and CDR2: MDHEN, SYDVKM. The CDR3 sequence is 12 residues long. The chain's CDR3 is CASSRRGHEQYF. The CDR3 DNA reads TGTGCCAGCAGTCGTAGGGGCCACGAGCAGTACTTC.

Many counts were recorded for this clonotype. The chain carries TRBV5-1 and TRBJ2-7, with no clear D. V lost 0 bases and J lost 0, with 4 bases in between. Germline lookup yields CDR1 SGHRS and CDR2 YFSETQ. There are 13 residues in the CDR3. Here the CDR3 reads CASSLVPSYEQYF. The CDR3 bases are TGCGCCAGCAGCTTGGTTCCCTCCTACGAGCAGTACTTC.

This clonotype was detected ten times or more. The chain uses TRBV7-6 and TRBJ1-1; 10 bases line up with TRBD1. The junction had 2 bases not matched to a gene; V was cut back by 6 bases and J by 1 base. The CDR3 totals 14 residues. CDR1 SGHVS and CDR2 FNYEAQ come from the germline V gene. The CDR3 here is CASRRQGANTEAFF. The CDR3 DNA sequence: TGTGCCAGCAGGAGACAGGGGGCGAACACTGAAGCTTTCTTT.

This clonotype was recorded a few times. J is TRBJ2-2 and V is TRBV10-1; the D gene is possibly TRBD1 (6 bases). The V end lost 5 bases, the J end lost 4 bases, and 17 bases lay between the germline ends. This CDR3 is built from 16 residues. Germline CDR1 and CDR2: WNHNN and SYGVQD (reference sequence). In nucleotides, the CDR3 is TGCGCCAGCAGTCAAAACACAGGGTCCGGCACCGGGGAGCTGTTTTTT. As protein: CASSQNTGSGTGELFF.

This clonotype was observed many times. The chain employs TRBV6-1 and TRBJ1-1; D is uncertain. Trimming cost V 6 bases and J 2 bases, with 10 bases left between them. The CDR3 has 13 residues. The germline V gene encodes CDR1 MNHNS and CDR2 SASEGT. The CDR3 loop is CASSVTQNTEAFF. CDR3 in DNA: TGTGCCAGCAGCGTTACACAAAACACTGAAGCTTTCTTT.

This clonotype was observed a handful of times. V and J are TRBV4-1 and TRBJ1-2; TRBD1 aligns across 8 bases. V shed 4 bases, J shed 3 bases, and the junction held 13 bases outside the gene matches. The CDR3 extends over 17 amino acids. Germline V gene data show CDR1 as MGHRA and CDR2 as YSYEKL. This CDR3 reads CASSPLLHRGGDYGYTF. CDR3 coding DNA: TGCGCCAGCAGCCCCCTCCTCCACAGGGGGGGGGACTATGGCTACACCTTC.

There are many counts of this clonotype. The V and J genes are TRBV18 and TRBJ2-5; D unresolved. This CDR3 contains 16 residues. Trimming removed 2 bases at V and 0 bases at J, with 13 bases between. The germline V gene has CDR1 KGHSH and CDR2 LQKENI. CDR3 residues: CASSPSNVYYQETQYF. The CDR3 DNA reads TGTGCCAGCTCACCATCAAACGTCTATTACCAAGAGACCCAGTACTTC. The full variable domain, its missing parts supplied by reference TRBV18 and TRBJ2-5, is NAGVMQNPRHLVRRRGQEARLRCSPMKGHSHVYWYRQLPEEGLKFMVYLQKENIIDESGMPKERFSAEFPKEGPSILRIQQVVRGDSAAYFCASSPSNVYYQETQYFGPGTRLLVL.

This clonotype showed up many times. The CDR3 loop is CASSTTSGGLSYNEQFF. CDR3 coding DNA: TGTGCCAGCAGTACCACTAGCGGGGGCCTCTCCTACAATGAGCAGTTCTTC. This chain uses TRBV28 with TRBJ2-1, with 11 bases lining up with TRBD2. CDR1 and CDR2 from the germline V gene are MDHEN and SYDVKM. CDR3 length equals 17 residues. The ends lost 5 bases at V and 0 bases at J; junction bases unmatched: 6.

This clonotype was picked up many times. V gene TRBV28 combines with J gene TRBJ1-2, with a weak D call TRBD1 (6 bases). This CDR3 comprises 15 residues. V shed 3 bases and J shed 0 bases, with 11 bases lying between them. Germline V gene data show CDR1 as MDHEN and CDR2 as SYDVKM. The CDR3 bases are TGTGCCAGCAGTTTCGGGGGCGGAGCTAACTATGGCTACACCTTC. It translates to CASSFGGGANYGYTF.

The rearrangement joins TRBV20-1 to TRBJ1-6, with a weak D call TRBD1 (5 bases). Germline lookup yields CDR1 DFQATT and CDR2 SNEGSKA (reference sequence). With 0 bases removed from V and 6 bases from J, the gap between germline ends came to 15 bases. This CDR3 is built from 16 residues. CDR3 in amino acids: CSARDWGWGGNSPLHF. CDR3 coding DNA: TGCAGTGCTAGAGATTGGGGGTGGGGGGGTAATTCACCCCTCCACTTT.

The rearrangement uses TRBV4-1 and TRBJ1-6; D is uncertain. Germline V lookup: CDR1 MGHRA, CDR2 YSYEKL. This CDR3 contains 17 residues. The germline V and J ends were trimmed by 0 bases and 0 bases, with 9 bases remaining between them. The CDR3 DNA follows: TGCGCCAGCAGCCAAGAAGATATGAGCTCCTATAATTCACCCCTCCACTTT. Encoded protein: CASSQEDMSSYNSPLHF.

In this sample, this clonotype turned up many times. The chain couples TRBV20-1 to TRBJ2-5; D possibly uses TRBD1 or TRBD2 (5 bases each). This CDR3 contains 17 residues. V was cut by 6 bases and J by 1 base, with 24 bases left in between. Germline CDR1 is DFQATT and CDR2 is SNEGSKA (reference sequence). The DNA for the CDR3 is TGCAGTGCAACCGGGACGCAGTTCGGCCCCAGCCAAGAGACCCAGTACTTC. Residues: CSATGTQFGPSQETQYF.

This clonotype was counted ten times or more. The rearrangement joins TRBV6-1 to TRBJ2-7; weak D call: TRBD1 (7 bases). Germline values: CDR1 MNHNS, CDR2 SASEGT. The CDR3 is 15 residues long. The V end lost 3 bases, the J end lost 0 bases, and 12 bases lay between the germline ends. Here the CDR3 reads CASSERDSSSYEQYF. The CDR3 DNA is TGTGCCAGCAGTGAGCGGGACAGCAGCTCCTACGAGCAGTACTTC.

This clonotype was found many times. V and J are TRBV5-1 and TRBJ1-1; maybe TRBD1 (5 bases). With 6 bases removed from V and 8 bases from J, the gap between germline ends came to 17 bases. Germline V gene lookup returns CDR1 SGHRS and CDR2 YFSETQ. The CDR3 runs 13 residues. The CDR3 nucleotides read TGCGCCAGCACCATGGGGGGTCGTAACGAAGCTTTCTTT. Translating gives CASTMGGRNEAFF.

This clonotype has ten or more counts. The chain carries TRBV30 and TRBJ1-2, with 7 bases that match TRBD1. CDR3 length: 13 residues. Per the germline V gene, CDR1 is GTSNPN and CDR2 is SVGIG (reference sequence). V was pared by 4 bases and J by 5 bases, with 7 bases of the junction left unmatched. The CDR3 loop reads CAWIQGDLYGYTF. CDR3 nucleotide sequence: TGTGCCTGGATTCAGGGGGATTTGTATGGCTACACCTTC.

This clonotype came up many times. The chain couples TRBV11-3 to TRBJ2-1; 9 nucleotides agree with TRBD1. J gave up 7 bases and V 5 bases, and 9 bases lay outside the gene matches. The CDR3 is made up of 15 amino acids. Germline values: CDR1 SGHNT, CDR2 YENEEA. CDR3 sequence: CASSPEDRGVNEQFF. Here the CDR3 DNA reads TGTGCCAGCAGCCCAGAGGACAGGGGTGTGAATGAGCAGTTCTTC.

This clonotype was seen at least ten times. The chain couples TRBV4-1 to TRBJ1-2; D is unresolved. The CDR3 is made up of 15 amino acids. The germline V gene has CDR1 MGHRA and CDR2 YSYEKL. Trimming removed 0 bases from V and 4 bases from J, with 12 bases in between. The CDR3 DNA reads TGCGCCAGCAGCCAAGATCGGGGATCTTCCTATGGCTACACCTTC. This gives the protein CASSQDRGSSYGYTF.

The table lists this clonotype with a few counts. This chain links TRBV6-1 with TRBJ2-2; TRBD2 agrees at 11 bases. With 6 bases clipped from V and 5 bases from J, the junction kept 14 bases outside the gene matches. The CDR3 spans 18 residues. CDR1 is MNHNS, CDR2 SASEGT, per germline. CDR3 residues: CASRSPFSGGAGTGELFF. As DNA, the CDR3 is TGTGCCAGCAGATCGCCTTTTAGCGGGGGGGCGGGTACCGGGGAGCTGTTTTTT.

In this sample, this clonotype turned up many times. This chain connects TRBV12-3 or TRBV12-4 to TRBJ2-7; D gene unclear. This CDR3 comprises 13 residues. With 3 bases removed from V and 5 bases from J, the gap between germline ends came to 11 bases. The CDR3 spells CASSFAGFDEQYF. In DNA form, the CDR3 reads TGTGCCAGCAGTTTTGCCGGGTTTGACGAGCAGTACTTC.

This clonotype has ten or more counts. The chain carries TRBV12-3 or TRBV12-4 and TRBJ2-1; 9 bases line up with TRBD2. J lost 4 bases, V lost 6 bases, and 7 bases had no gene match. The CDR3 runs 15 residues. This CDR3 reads CASSRGGGGYNEQFF. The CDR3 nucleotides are TGTGCCAGCAGCCGCGGGGGGGGTGGTTACAATGAGCAGTTCTTC.

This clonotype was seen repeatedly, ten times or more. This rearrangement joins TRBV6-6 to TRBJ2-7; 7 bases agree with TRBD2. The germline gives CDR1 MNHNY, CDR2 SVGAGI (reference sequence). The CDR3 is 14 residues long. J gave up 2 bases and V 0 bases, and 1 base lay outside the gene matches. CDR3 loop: CASSYSAGAYEQYF. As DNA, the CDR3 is TGTGCCAGCAGTTACTCCGCGGGAGCCTACGAGCAGTACTTC.

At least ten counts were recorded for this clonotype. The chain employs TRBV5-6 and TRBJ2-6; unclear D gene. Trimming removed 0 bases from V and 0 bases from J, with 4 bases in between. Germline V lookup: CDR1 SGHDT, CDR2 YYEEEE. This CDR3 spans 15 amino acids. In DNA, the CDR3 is TGTGCCAGCAGCTTGGGGATCTCTGGGGCCAACGTCCTGACTTTC. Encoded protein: CASSLGISGANVLTF.

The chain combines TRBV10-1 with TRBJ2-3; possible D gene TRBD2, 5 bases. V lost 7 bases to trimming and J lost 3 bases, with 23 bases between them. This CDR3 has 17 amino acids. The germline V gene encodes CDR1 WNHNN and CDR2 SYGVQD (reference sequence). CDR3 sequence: CASILSAKAASTDTQYF. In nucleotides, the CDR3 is TGCGCCAGCATTCTTAGCGCCAAGGCGGCGTCTACAGATACGCAGTATTTT.